Each of the 27 T cell receptor beta chains below was sequenced from the same sample in a study of metastatic and nonmetastatic thyroid tumors. Patients had received no treatment of any kind before thyroid surgery. TCRdb reassembled clones from the PCR reads with MiXCR. In the table there are under 7,500 clones, approximately 35% of which are singletons. The specimen was tumor tissue. The receptors derive from a female donor with papillary thyroid cancer or a benign thyroid nodule (not recorded which). Some clones in this sample may be carry-over from other donors' samples.

With respect to this clone: At one end the junction does not follow the germline gene, possibly because of a read error. This chain uses TRBV12-3 or TRBV12-4 with TRBJ1-6; D gene unclear. The CDR3 length is 15 residues. Here the CDR3 DNA reads TGTGCCAGCTGTTCCCACGGGTCCCCCTATTCACCCCTCAACTTT. The encoded protein is CASCSHGSPYSPLNF.

V and J are TRBV20-1 and TRBJ2-7; TRBD2 is a possible D gene (7 bases). This CDR3 has 13 amino acids. V shed 6 bases and J shed 1 base, with 13 bases lying between them. CDR1 and CDR2 (germline): DFQATT, SNEGSKA (reference sequence). The CDR3 spells CSAGGGGSYEQYF. In DNA form, the CDR3 reads TGCAGTGCAGGGGGAGGGGGGTCCTACGAGCAGTACTTC.

This clone was counted ten times or more. The chain employs TRBV28 and TRBJ1-4; D may be TRBD1 (6 bases). Trimming took off 1 base at V and 8 bases at J, with 8 bases between the two ends. The CDR3 has 13 residues. CDR1 and CDR2 from the germline V gene are MDHEN and SYDVKM. The CDR3 is CASSLLGGEKLFF. CDR3 DNA: TGTGCCAGCAGTTTATTGGGGGGCGAAAAACTGTTTTTT.

The chain carries TRBV5-1 and TRBJ2-7, with TRBD1 identical over 7 bases. Looked up from germline, CDR1 is SGHRS and CDR2 is YFSETQ. V trimming: 4 bases; J trimming: 4 bases; junction bases outside the gene matches: 8. The CDR3 length is 14 residues. The CDR3 DNA sequence: TGCGCCAGCAGCGCAACCGGGACAGTATACGAGCAGTACTTC. This codes for CASSATGTVYEQYF.

This clone has a count of ten or more. The chain uses TRBV19 and TRBJ2-2; D unresolved. Germline V gene lookup returns CDR1 LNHDA and CDR2 SQIVND (reference sequence). V lost 4 bases and J 0 bases, leaving 9 bases between the germline ends. The CDR3 loop spans 15 amino acids. The CDR3 nucleotides are TGTGCCAGTAGTACTAAGCTGGCGAACACCGGGGAGCTGTTTTTT. It is translated as CASSTKLANTGELFF.

The rearrangement uses TRBV10-3 and TRBJ2-7; D unresolved. The CDR3 runs 11 residues. V lost 6 bases and J lost 1, with 4 bases in between. The germline V gene encodes CDR1 ENHRY and CDR2 SYGVKD. The CDR3 DNA reads TGTGCCATCAGCGGTTCCTACGAGCAGTACTTC. It encodes CAISGSYEQYF.

This clone has a handful of counts. This chain connects TRBV20-1 to TRBJ2-2; tentative D call: TRBD2 (6 bases). The V gene lost 2 bases and the J gene lost 6 bases, with 16 bases spanning the gap. The V gene's germline CDR1 is DFQATT and CDR2 SNEGSKA (reference sequence). The CDR3 is 15 amino acids. The CDR3 DNA follows: TGCAGTGCTAGACCCGTTCTAGCGTTGCCCGGGGAGCTGTTTTTT. As protein: CSARPVLALPGELFF.

This sequence joins TRBV9 and TRBJ1-1, with 7 bases matching TRBD1. Per the germline V gene, CDR1 is SGDLS and CDR2 is YYNGEE. V lost 0 bases to trimming and J lost 1 base; unmatched junction nucleotides: 9. The CDR3 extends over 17 amino acids. The CDR3 loop reads CASSVGCQGVRNTEAFF. DNA for the CDR3: TGTGCCAGCAGCGTAGGGTGCCAGGGGGTAAGGAACACTGAAGCTTTCTTT.

The chain recombines TRBV28 with TRBJ2-2, with TRBD2 as a possible D gene (7 bases). The CDR3 extends over 15 amino acids. V was pared by 10 bases and J by 0 bases, with 15 bases between. The germline V gene has CDR1 MDHEN and CDR2 SYDVKM. The CDR3 sequence is CATQSGTPNTGELFF. The CDR3, as DNA: TGTGCCACTCAGAGCGGGACACCGAACACCGGGGAGCTGTTTTTT.

At least ten counts were recorded for this clone. The chain recombines TRBV20-1 with TRBJ2-3; 8 bases align to TRBD1. CDR1 and CDR2 (germline): DFQATT, SNEGSKA (reference sequence). Germline trimming cut 3 bases from V and 1 base from J; bases unmatched to any gene: 3. The CDR3 is 14 amino acids. The CDR3 protein is CSARTGEGTDTQYF. In nucleotides, the CDR3 is TGCAGTGCTAGGACAGGGGAGGGCACAGATACGCAGTATTTT.

By share of the sample, this clone is medium-sized. This rearrangement joins TRBV10-3 to TRBJ2-7; TRBD1 matches at 7 bases. Germline CDR1 is ENHRY and CDR2 is SYGVKD. Trimming cost V 10 bases and J 0 bases; bases outside gene matches: 9. The CDR3 is made up of 14 amino acids. CDR3 region: CATITGTDSYEQYF. In nucleotides, the CDR3 is TGTGCCACTATAACCGGGACAGACTCCTACGAGCAGTACTTC.

This clone was seen a handful of times. The chain joins TRBV6-1 to TRBJ2-7, with D possibly TRBD1 on 7 matching bases. Germline V gene data show CDR1 as MNHNS and CDR2 as SASEGT. Trimming stripped 1 base from V and 7 bases from J, with 14 bases between. The CDR3 loop spans 14 amino acids. This chain's CDR3 is CASSEGGTAREQYF. Here the CDR3 DNA reads TGTGCCAGCAGTGAAGGCGGGACAGCACGGGAGCAGTACTTC.

This clone was observed many times. The J gene is TRBJ2-5, the V gene TRBV5-5, with 11 bases that match TRBD1. The CDR3 has 17 amino acids. Looked up from germline, CDR1 is SGHKS and CDR2 is YYEKEE (reference sequence). The V gene end was trimmed by 3 bases and the J gene end by 5 bases; junction bases not matched to a gene: 12. CDR3 nucleotides: TGTGCCAGCAGCTCAAGATCGGGGACAGGGGGGTCCGAGACCCAGTACTTC. It encodes CASSSRSGTGGSETQYF.

This clone was counted only a few times. The chain has TRBV6-4 and TRBJ2-3; TRBD2 might be the D (5 bases). CDR3 size: 14 residues. Germline V gene data show CDR1 as MRHNA and CDR2 as SNTAGT. The germline V and J ends were trimmed by 2 bases and 2 bases, with 8 bases remaining between them. The CDR3 loop reads CASSDRGVTDTQYF. In DNA, the CDR3 is TGTGCCAGCAGTGACCGGGGAGTCACAGATACGCAGTATTTT.

This sequence joins TRBV6-1 and TRBJ1-1, with D possibly being TRBD1 (5 bases). V was cut by 2 bases and J by 7 bases, with 11 bases left in between. Germline V gene sequence: CDR1 MNHNS, CDR2 SASEGT. CDR3 size: 13 residues. CDR3 DNA: TGTGCCAGCAGTGAATGGGGGTTAGGTGAAGCTTTCTTT. Amino acids: CASSEWGLGEAFF.

This clone has only a few counts. This chain joins TRBV6-2 or TRBV6-3 and TRBJ1-5; maybe TRBD1 (5 bases). CDR1 MNHEY and CDR2 SVGEGT come from the germline V gene. This CDR3 is built from 17 residues. The germline V and J ends were trimmed by 6 bases and 1 base, with 19 bases remaining between them. For the CDR3, the DNA is TGTGCCAGCAGCCCTTTTTGGGGACCGGTAAGCAATCAGCCCCAGCATTTT. Translating gives CASSPFWGPVSNQPQHF.

The chain links TRBV20-1 to TRBJ2-3; 8 positions agree with TRBD2. This CDR3 has 15 amino acids. V gave up 1 base and J gave up 5 bases; unmatched junction bases: 8. Germline V gene sequence: CDR1 DFQATT, CDR2 SNEGSKA (reference sequence). The CDR3: CSARGSSGVGDTQYF. The CDR3 DNA reads TGCAGTGCTAGAGGGAGTAGCGGGGTGGGAGATACGCAGTATTTT.

The genes are TRBV6-1 and TRBJ2-1, with D perhaps matching TRBD1 or TRBD2 (5 bases each). This CDR3 spans 18 amino acids. Looked up from germline, CDR1 is MNHNS and CDR2 is SASEGT. The germline V and J ends were trimmed by 1 base and 6 bases, with 22 bases remaining between them. The CDR3 reads CASSEGEGAIARPNEQFF. In nucleotides, the CDR3 is TGTGCCAGCAGTGAAGGGGAAGGGGCGATAGCGAGACCCAATGAGCAGTTCTTC.

The gene calls are TRBV7-2 and TRBJ2-1, with 7 bases that match TRBD2. CDR1 and CDR2 from the germline V gene are SGHTA and FQGNSA. V shed 0 bases and J 2 bases; nucleotides not matched to a gene: 1. The CDR3 covers 15 residues. Written as DNA, the CDR3 is TGTGCCAGCAGCTTAGCGGGAGGGGCCTACAATGAGCAGTTCTTC. This codes for CASSLAGGAYNEQFF.

The genes are TRBV11-1 and TRBJ2-1; 8 nucleotides align to TRBD2. The CDR3 covers 15 residues. The trim removed 7 bases at V and 6 bases at J, leaving 11 bases unmatched. Germline values: CDR1 SGHAT, CDR2 FQDESV (reference sequence). The CDR3 protein is CASIISGSSPNEQFF. The CDR3 bases are TGTGCCAGCATTATAAGCGGGAGCTCCCCCAATGAGCAGTTCTTC.

The J gene is TRBJ1-5, the V gene TRBV12-3 or TRBV12-4; D gene ambiguous. The CDR3 contains 13 residues. V lost 6 bases, J lost 7 bases, and 13 bases lay in between. The CDR3 here is CASSPDLGQPQHF. DNA for the CDR3: TGTGCCAGCAGCCCGGACTTAGGGCAGCCCCAGCATTTT.

This sequence joins TRBV9 and TRBJ1-1; TRBD1 might be the D (6 bases). Germline V lookup: CDR1 SGDLS, CDR2 YYNGEE. V gave up 1 base and J gave up 3 bases, with 10 bases separating them. This CDR3 contains 14 residues. This CDR3 is CASSVNSGDTEAFF. The CDR3 nucleotides read TGTGCCAGCAGCGTAAATTCAGGGGACACTGAAGCTTTCTTT.

There are many counts of this clone. A much larger clone differs from this one at a single base, so this may be a read error. This CDR3 reads CAGSLVTGGEKLFF. CDR3 bases: TGCGCCGGCAGCTTGGTGACAGGGGGTGAAAAACTGTTTTTT. V is TRBV5-1 and J is TRBJ1-4, with TRBD1 matching over 9 bases. The CDR3 contains 14 residues. CDR1 is SGHRS and CDR2 is YFSETQ in the germline V gene.

This clone was detected ten times or more. The rearrangement uses TRBV20-1 and TRBJ1-1, with a possible D match to TRBD1 (6 bases). Per germline, CDR1 DFQATT and CDR2 SNEGSKA (reference sequence). This CDR3 is 13 amino acids long. Trimming cost V 7 bases and J 0 bases, with 12 bases left between them. The CDR3 reads CSGQGHMNTEAFF. The CDR3 nucleotides are TGCAGTGGTCAGGGACATATGAACACTGAAGCTTTCTTT.

By sample share, this clone is medium-sized (0.01 to 0.1%). This chain joins TRBV6-1 and TRBJ1-2; maybe TRBD1 (6 bases). V lost 5 bases and J 0 bases, leaving 13 bases between the germline ends. CDR1 MNHNS and CDR2 SASEGT come from the germline V gene. The CDR3 extends over 15 amino acids. This CDR3 reads CASSSDRISNYGYTF. The DNA of the CDR3 is TGTGCCAGCAGTTCCGACAGGATTTCTAACTATGGCTACACCTTC.

The rearrangement uses TRBV4-2 and TRBJ1-5; D remains unclear. The CDR3 consists of 15 residues. Per germline, CDR1 LGHNA and CDR2 YNFKEQ. V was trimmed by 4 bases and J by 4 bases, leaving 14 bases between them. The CDR3 nucleotides read TGTGCCAGCAGCCGATACCGGGCTCCTAATCAGCCCCAGCATTTT. Translating it yields CASSRYRAPNQPQHF.

This clone has at least ten counts. The junction departs from germline at one end; a sequencing error may be responsible. This chain links TRBV18 with TRBJ2-2, with TRBD2 as a possible D gene (6 bases). This CDR3 contains 14 residues. Per germline, CDR1 KGHSH and CDR2 LQKENI. CDR3 sequence (DNA): TGTGCCAGCCCACCAGGGTCGTCCACCGGGGGGCTGTTTTTT. It translates to CASPPGSSTGGLFF.